This T cell receptor beta chain was captured by sequencing in a study of blood T cells in healthy people across ages. At the level of the study: T cells yielded about one barcoded beta molecule per two cells through template switching. Study-wide results and caveats: Whereas aged donors had fewer naive CD4+ cells, long-lived donors had more of them and higher diversity.

Each sample used at least 6.5 million PBMCs. Concerning this clonotype: The antigen remains undetermined.

The CDR3 is 15 amino acids. Germline values: CDR1 LNHNV, CDR2 YYDKDF (reference sequence). The J segment lost 3 bases and the V segment lost 5 bases, leaving 4 bases of the junction unmatched. Primed by a sample-barcoded 5' primer and a J-beta primer mix, a second PCR proceeded for 7 to 11 cycles. TCRdb fed the 5' RACE reads into MiXCR, producing one record per CDR3 protein. The data show approximately 2,000,000 distinct CDR3 sequences, with about 39% seen just once and around 23% held by the top ten. The sequencing input was blood. The gene calls are TRBV15 and TRBJ2-3; TRBD1 matches at 11 bases. The TCR was taken from a human donor in good health. CDR3 nucleotide sequence: TGTGCCACCAGCGGCCGGGACAGGGGGACAGATACGCAGTATTTT. Amino acids: CATSGRDRGTDTQYF.